What follows are 2 T cell receptor beta chains derived from one specimen sequenced in a study of blood T cell repertoires in COVID-19. Profiled with immunoSEQ multiplex PCR; TCRdb holds only in-frame clones, not every one. This table holds approximately 210,000 clones, around 84% found once. The sample was peripheral blood. The receptors derive from a woman older than 75 with COVID-19, enrolled during active disease.

The chain uses TRBV5-1 and TRBJ2-7, with 10 bases that match TRBD2. V lost 5 bases to trimming and J lost 3 bases; unmatched junction nucleotides: 5. The CDR3 loop spans 14 amino acids. Per the germline V gene, CDR1 is SGHRS and CDR2 is YFSETQ. CDR3 sequence reads: CASRRSSGGYEQYF. The CDR3, as DNA: TGCGCCAGCAGACGCTCTAGCGGGGGCTACGAGCAGTACTTC.

The chain has TRBV15 and TRBJ2-7, with D possibly being TRBD2 (6 bases). The germline V gene has CDR1 LNHNV and CDR2 YYDKDF (reference sequence). The germline V and J ends were trimmed by 5 bases and 4 bases, with 15 bases remaining between them. This CDR3 has 14 residues. The CDR3 sequence: CATSLDGGPYEQYF. CDR3 DNA sequence: TGTGCCACCAGCCTGGACGGGGGACCATACGAGCAGTACTTC.